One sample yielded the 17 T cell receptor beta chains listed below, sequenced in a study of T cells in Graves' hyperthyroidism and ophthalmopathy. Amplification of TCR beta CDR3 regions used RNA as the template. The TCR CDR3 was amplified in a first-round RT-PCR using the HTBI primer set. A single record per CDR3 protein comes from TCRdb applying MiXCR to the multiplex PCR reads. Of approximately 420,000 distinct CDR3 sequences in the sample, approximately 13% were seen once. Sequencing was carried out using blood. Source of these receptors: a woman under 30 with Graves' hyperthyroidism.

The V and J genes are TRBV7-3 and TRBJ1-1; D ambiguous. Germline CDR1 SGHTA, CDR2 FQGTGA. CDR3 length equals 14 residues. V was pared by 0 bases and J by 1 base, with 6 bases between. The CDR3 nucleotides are TGTGCCAGCAGCTTAACCAGGTCGAACACTGAAGCTTTCTTT. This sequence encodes CASSLTRSNTEAFF.

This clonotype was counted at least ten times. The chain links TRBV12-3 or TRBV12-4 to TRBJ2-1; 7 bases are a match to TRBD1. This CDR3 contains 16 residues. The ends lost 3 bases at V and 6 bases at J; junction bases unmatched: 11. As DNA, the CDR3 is TGTGCCAGCAGTTTTAGTAAGGGGGCAAGGGGCAATGAGCAGTTCTTC. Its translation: CASSFSKGARGNEQFF.

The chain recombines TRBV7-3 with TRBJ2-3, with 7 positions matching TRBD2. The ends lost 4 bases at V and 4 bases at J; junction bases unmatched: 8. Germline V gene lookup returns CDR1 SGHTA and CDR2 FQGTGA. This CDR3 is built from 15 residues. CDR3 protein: CASSSRLASADTQYF. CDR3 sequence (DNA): TGTGCCAGCAGCTCGAGACTAGCTTCCGCAGATACGCAGTATTTT.

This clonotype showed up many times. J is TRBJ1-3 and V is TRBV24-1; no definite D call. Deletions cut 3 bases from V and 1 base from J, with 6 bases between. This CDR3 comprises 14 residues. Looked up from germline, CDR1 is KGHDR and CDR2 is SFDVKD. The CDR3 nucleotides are TGTGCCACCAGTGATGCAAGGTCTGGAAACACCATATATTTT. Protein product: CATSDARSGNTIYF.

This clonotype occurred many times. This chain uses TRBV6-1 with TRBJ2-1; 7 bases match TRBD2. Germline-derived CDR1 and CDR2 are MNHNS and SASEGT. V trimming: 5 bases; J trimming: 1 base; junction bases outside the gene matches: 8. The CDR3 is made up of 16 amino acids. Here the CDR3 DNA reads TGTGCCAGCAGTTGGGGGGGAGGTGAATCCTACAATGAGCAGTTCTTC. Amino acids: CASSWGGGESYNEQFF.

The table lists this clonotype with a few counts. The CDR3 coding sequence is TGTGCCAGCAGCTTATCTCTTTACGGAAGGGGACCTGGAAACACCATATATTTT. It encodes CASSLSLYGRGPGNTIYF. The chain recombines TRBV13 with TRBJ1-3; D might be TRBD1 (5 bases). The CDR3 spans 18 residues. Germline lookup yields CDR1 PRHDT and CDR2 FYEKMQ (reference sequence). Trimming took off 2 bases at V and 2 bases at J, with 19 bases between the two ends. Filled out from reference TRBV13 and TRBJ1-3, the complete variable domain reads AAGVIQSPRHLIKEKRETATLKCYPIPRHDTVYWYQQGPGQDPQFLISFYEKMQSDKGSIPDRFSAQQFSDYHSELNMSSLELGDSALYFCASSLSLYGRGPGNTIYFGEGSWLTVV.

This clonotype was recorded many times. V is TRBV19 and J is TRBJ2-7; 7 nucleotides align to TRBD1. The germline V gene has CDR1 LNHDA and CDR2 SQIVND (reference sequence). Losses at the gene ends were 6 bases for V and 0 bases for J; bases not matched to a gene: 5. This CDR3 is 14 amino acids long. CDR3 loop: CASSFGQVSYEQYF. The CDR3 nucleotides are TGTGCCAGTAGCTTTGGACAGGTCTCCTACGAGCAGTACTTC.

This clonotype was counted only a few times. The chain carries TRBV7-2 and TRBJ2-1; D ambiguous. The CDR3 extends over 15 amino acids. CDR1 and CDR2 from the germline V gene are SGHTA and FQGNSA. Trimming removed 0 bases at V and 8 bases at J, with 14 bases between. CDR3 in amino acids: CASSLAPTIFDEQFF. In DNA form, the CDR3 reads TGTGCCAGCAGCTTAGCCCCAACGATCTTCGATGAGCAGTTCTTC.

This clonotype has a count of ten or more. The CDR3 DNA is TGTGCCAGCAGTTACCGACAGGGCGGATCACAAGAGACCCAGTACTTC. It translates to CASSYRQGGSQETQYF. V gene TRBV6-6 combines with J gene TRBJ2-5; 7 bases agree with TRBD1. Germline V gene data show CDR1 as MNHNY and CDR2 as SVGAGI (reference sequence). This CDR3 is built from 16 residues. J gave up 2 bases and V 2 bases, and 8 bases lay outside the gene matches.

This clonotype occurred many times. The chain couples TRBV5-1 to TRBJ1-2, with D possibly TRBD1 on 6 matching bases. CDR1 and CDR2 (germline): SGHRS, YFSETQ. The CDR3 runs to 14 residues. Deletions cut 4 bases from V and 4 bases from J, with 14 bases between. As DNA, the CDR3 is TGCGCCAGCAGCCTCCGGGACATAGGCTATGGCTACACCTTC. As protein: CASSLRDIGYGYTF. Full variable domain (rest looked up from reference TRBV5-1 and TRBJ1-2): KAGVTQTPRYLIKTRGQQVTLSCSPISGHRSVSWYQQTPGQGLQFLFEYFSETQRNKGNFPGRFSGRQFSNSRSEMNVSTLELGDSALYLCASSLRDIGYGYTFGSGTRLTVV.

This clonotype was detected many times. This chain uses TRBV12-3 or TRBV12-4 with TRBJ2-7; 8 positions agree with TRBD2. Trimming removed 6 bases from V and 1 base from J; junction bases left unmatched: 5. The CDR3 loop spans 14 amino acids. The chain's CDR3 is CASSLGGESYEQYF. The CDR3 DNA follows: TGTGCCAGCAGCCTCGGGGGGGAGTCCTACGAGCAGTACTTC.

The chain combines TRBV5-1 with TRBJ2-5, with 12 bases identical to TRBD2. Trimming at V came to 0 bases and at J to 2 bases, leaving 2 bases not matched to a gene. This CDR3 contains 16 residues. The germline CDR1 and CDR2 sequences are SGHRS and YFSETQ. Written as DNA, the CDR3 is TGCGCCAGCAGCTTGGGGACTAGCGGGAAGCAAGAGACCCAGTACTTC. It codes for CASSLGTSGKQETQYF.

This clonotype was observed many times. The chain's CDR3 is CASRDSGRGETQYF. The CDR3 DNA follows: TGTGCCAGTAGGGATAGCGGGAGAGGGGAGACCCAGTACTTC. This sequence joins TRBV19 and TRBJ2-5; 9 nucleotides align to TRBD2. Germline CDR1 reads LNHDA; CDR2 reads SQIVND (reference sequence). The CDR3 length is 14 residues. With 6 bases clipped from V and 5 bases from J, the junction kept 7 bases outside the gene matches.

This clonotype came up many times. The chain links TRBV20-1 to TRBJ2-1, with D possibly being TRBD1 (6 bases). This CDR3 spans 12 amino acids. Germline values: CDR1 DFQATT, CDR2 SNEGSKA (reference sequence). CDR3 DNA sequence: TGCAGGGAAATCAGGGGAGACAATGAGCAGTTCTTC. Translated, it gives CREIRGDNEQFF.

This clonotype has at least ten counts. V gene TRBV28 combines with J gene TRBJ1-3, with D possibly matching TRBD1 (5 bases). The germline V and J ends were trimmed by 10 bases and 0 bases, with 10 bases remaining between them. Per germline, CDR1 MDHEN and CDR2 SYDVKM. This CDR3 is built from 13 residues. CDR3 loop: CATAGGSGNTIYF. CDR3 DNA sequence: TGTGCCACCGCCGGGGGCTCTGGAAACACCATATATTTT. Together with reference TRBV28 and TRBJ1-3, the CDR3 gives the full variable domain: DVKVTQSSRYLVKRTGEKVFLECVQDMDHENMFWYRQDPGLGLRLIYFSYDVKMKEKGDIPEGYSVSREKKERFSLILESASTNQTSMYLCATAGGSGNTIYFGEGSWLTVV.

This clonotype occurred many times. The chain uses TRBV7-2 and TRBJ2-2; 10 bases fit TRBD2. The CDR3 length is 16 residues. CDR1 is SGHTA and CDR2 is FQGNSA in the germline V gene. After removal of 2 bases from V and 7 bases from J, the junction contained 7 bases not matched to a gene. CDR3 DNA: TGTGCCAGCAGCTTATTCTCTAGCGGGAGTGTCGGGGAGCTGTTTTTT. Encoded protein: CASSLFSSGSVGELFF.

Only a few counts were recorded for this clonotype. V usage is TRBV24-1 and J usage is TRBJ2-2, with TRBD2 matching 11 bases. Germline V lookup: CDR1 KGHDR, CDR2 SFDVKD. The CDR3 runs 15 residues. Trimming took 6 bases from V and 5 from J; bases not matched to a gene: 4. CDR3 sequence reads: CATSLAGGRTGELFF. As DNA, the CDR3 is TGTGCCACCAGTCTAGCGGGAGGACGTACCGGGGAGCTGTTTTTT.